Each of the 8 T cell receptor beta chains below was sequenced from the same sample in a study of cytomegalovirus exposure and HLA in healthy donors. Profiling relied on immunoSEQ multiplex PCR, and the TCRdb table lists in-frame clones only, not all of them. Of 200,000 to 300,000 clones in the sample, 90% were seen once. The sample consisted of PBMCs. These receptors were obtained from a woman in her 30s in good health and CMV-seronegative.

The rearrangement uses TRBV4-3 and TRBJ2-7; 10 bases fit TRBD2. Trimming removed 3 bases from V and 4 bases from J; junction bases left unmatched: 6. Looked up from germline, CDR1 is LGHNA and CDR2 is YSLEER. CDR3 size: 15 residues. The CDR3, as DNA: TGCGCCAGCAGCCAGGGAGCGGGAGGGGGATACGAGCAGTACTTC. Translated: CASSQGAGGGYEQYF.

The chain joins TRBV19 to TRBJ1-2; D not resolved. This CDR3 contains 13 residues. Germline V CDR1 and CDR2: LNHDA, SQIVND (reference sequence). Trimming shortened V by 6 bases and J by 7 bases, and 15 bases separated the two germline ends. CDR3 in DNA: TGTGCCAGTAGCCCTATAGGGCGGGGTGGCTACACCTTC. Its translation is CASSPIGRGGYTF.

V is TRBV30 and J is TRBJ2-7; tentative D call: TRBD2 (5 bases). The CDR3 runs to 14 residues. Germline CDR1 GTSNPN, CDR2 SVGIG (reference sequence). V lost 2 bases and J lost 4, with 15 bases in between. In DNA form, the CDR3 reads TGTGCCTGGAGTAGGGTGGTGAGGGTTTACGAGCAGTACTTC. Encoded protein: CAWSRVVRVYEQYF.

The CDR3 sequence: CASSLGAGGVEKLFF. CDR3 nucleotide sequence: TGCGCCAGCAGCTTGGGGGCAGGGGGCGTCGAAAAACTGTTTTTT. The chain has TRBV5-1 and TRBJ1-4, with 8 bases lining up with TRBD1. The junction had 6 bases not matched to a gene; V was cut back by 0 bases and J by 8 bases. The length of the CDR3 is 15 residues. CDR1 is SGHRS and CDR2 is YFSETQ in the germline V gene.

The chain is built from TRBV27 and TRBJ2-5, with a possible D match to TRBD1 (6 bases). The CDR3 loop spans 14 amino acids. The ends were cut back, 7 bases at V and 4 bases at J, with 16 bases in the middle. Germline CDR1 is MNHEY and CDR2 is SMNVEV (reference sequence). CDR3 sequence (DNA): TGTGCCAGCAACCCCACCTGGGGGCGAGAGACCCAGTACTTC. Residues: CASNPTWGRETQYF.

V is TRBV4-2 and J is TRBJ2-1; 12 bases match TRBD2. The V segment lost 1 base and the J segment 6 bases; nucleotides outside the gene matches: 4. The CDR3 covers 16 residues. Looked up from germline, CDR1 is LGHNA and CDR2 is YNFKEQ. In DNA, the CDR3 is TGTGCCAGCAGCCAAGCTAGCGGGAGGGAAGGCAATGAGCAGTTCTTC. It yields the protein CASSQASGREGNEQFF.

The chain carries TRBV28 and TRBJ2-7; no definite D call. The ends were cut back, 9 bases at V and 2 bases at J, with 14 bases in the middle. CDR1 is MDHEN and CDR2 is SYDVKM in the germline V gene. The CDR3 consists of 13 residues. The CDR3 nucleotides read TGTGCCAGTACCGACCCCCCTGCCTACGAGCAGTACTTC. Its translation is CASTDPPAYEQYF.

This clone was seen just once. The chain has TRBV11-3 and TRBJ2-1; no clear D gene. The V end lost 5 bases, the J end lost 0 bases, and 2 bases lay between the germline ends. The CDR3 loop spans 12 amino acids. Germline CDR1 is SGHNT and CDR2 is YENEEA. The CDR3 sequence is CASSDSYNEQFF. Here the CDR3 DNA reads TGTGCCAGCAGCGACTCCTACAATGAGCAGTTCTTC.